The clone carrying this T cell receptor (beta chain) was seen ten or more times. Time point reported: pre-sensitization, week 0. Treatment given: therapeutic diphenylcyclopropenone sensitization with weekly scalp DPC. The total RNA was obtained from whole blood that was not fractionated. Via MiXCR, TCRdb re-called the RACE reads, giving one row per CDR3 protein. The sample includes 89,000 or so distinct CDR3 sequences, 8.5% of them seen just once. This entry is derived from a study of human T cells and chemical hapten exposure. CDR3 length equals 14 residues. CDR1 and CDR2 from the germline V gene are MNHEY and SVGAGI. V lost 2 bases to trimming and J lost 0 bases, with 5 bases between them.

Sequences were derived from whole blood, sampled in connection with sensitization to the hapten diphenylcyclopropenone (DPC). The clonotype comes from a man aged 40-50 years with alopecia areata. Some clones in this sample may be carry-over from other donors' samples. The chain links TRBV6-5 to TRBJ1-5, with D unresolved. In DNA, the CDR3 is TGTGCCAGCAGTTACGGCGATAGCAATCAGCCCCAGCATTTT. It translates to CASSYGDSNQPQHF.